The 16 T cell receptor beta chains below all came from one sample that was sequenced in a study of long-term antiretroviral therapy in people with HIV. The immunoSEQ assay was v3.0, run at survey level. The repertoire was sequenced with immunoSEQ multiplex PCR; TCRdb's copy has only in-frame clones and lacks some. Counted here are approximately 21,000 clones, over 65% occurring once; the ten biggest clones make up about 4.5%. Material: unsorted PBMCs, obtained approximately 6.2 years after starting antiretroviral therapy. The source is a man under 40 with HIV.

The rearrangement joins TRBV13 to TRBJ2-1; 7 bases line up with TRBD1. The ends lost 0 bases at V and 3 bases at J; junction bases unmatched: 2. Germline CDR1 PRHDT, CDR2 FYEKMQ (reference sequence). The CDR3 has 15 amino acids. CDR3 nucleotides: TGTGCCAGCAGCTTAGGAGGGGGCTACTACAATGAGCAGTTCTTC. This gives the protein CASSLGGGYYNEQFF. Looking up the rest from reference TRBV13 and TRBJ2-1 gives the full variable domain: AAGVIQSPRHLIKEKRETATLKCYPIPRHDTVYWYQQGPGQDPQFLISFYEKMQSDKGSIPDRFSAQQFSDYHSELNMSSLELGDSALYFCASSLGGGYYNEQFFGPGTRLTVL.

V and J are TRBV29-1 and TRBJ1-1; 10 bases fit TRBD1. From germline, CDR1 is SQVTM and CDR2 ANQGSEA. With V trimmed by 2 bases and J by 4 bases, 4 bases remained unmatched. The CDR3 is 14 amino acids. As DNA, the CDR3 is TGCAGCGTTGAACCCCGGGACAGGGGCACTGAAGCTTTCTTT. Its translation is CSVEPRDRGTEAFF.

In its sample, this clone was seen once. The chain uses TRBV27 and TRBJ1-6; D might be TRBD1 (6 bases). The CDR3 loop spans 16 amino acids. Per germline, CDR1 MNHEY and CDR2 SMNVEV (reference sequence). Trimming left V 8 bases short and J 1 base short, with 15 bases between. In DNA, the CDR3 is TGTGCCAGCGGCGGAGGGGGGAAATCCTATAATTCACCCCTCCACTTT. Residues: CASGGGGKSYNSPLHF.

J is TRBJ1-2 and V is TRBV6-5; TRBD1 agrees at 8 bases. The germline V gene encodes CDR1 MNHEY and CDR2 SVGAGI. V trimming: 6 bases; J trimming: 4 bases; junction bases outside the gene matches: 4. This CDR3 comprises 13 residues. CDR3 amino acids: CASSPGGGYGYTF. Here the CDR3 DNA reads TGTGCCAGCAGCCCAGGGGGCGGCTATGGCTACACCTTC.

CDR3 bases: TGTGCCAGTAATTCGGTCGCCTCTGGGGCCAACGTCCTGACTTTC. The encoded protein is CASNSVASGANVLTF. The chain joins TRBV19 to TRBJ2-6, with D unresolved. The CDR3 has 15 amino acids. Germline V CDR1 and CDR2: LNHDA, SQIVND (reference sequence). The V and J ends lost 7 bases and 0 bases respectively, with 10 bases between them.

The chain employs TRBV7-2 and TRBJ1-1; weak D call: TRBD1 (6 bases). In germline, CDR1 is SGHTA, CDR2 FQGNSA. The V end was cut by 2 bases, the J end by 4 bases, with 11 bases between. The CDR3 totals 14 residues. CDR3 bases: TGTGCCAGCAGCTTATTAGGGGGTACCACTGAAGCTTTCTTT. It is translated as CASSLLGGTTEAFF.

This chain uses TRBV4-3 with TRBJ1-4, with 7 bases aligning to TRBD1. V dropped 0 bases and J dropped 5; count of bases not matched to a gene: 6. The CDR3 is made up of 16 amino acids. Germline CDR1 is LGHNA and CDR2 is YSLEER. The DNA of the CDR3 is TGCGCCAGCAGCCAAGATCAGGGGGGGAAGAATGAAAAACTGTTTTTT. This codes for CASSQDQGGKNEKLFF.

This chain links TRBV20-1 with TRBJ2-1; D remains unclear. The CDR3 loop spans 11 amino acids. V lost 3 bases, J lost 8 bases, and 8 bases lay in between. CDR1 and CDR2 (germline): DFQATT, SNEGSKA (reference sequence). The CDR3 is CSASLEYEQFF. CDR3 DNA sequence: TGCAGTGCTAGTCTGGAGTATGAGCAGTTCTTC.

The chain couples TRBV18 to TRBJ1-2; the D gene is possibly TRBD1 (6 bases). The CDR3 has 14 amino acids. CDR1 is KGHSH and CDR2 is LQKENI in the germline V gene. The ends were cut back, 3 bases at V and 7 bases at J, with 15 bases in the middle. The CDR3 sequence is CASSPSKGTFGYTF. As DNA, the CDR3 is TGTGCCAGCTCACCCAGCAAAGGGACATTTGGCTACACCTTC.

The DNA of the CDR3 is TGTGCCAGCAGCGTTTCCGGGACAGGGAGCTCCTACGAGCAGTACTTC. As protein: CASSVSGTGSSYEQYF. The chain employs TRBV9 and TRBJ2-7; TRBD1 matches at 9 bases. CDR1 and CDR2 from the germline V gene are SGDLS and YYNGEE. The CDR3 runs to 16 residues. J gave up 0 bases and V 2 bases, and 6 bases lay outside the gene matches.

This clone was seen more than once but under ten times. CDR3 bases: TGTGCCAGCAGCCCCAGAGGAACGGCAAACACCGGGGAGCTGTTTTTT. This sequence encodes CASSPRGTANTGELFF. The chain is built from TRBV7-3 and TRBJ2-2; D remains ambiguous. V lost 5 bases and J 2 bases, leaving 15 bases between the germline ends. The CDR3 contains 16 residues. Germline CDR1 reads SGHTA; CDR2 reads FQGTGA.

The rearrangement uses TRBV13 and TRBJ2-7; the match to TRBD2 covers 7 bases. Germline V gives CDR1 PRHDT, CDR2 FYEKMQ (reference sequence). There are 16 residues in the CDR3. After removal of 2 bases from V and 5 bases from J, the junction contained 12 bases not matched to a gene. The DNA of the CDR3 is TGTGCCAGCAGCTTATTATCCGGGACTACTTTTAACGAGCAGTACTTC. This encodes CASSLLSGTTFNEQYF.

The chain couples TRBV7-3 to TRBJ2-1, with a tentative D call TRBD2 (6 bases). Germline CDR1 SGHTA, CDR2 FQGTGA. The CDR3 totals 17 residues. The V and J ends lost 2 bases and 4 bases respectively, with 18 bases between them. This CDR3 reads CASSLEEAGPHYNEQFF. CDR3 nucleotide sequence: TGTGCCAGCAGCTTAGAGGAGGCGGGACCCCATTACAATGAGCAGTTCTTC. The entire variable domain, with the rest obtained from reference TRBV7-3 and TRBJ2-1, is as follows: GAGVSQTPSNKVTEKGKYVELRCDPISGHTALYWYRQSLGQGPEFLIYFQGTGAADDSGLPNDRFFAVRPEGSVSTLKIQRTERGDSAVYLCASSLEEAGPHYNEQFFGPGTRLTVL.

This clone was seen more than once but under ten times. This chain links TRBV7-6 with TRBJ2-7; the D is unclear. The CDR3 covers 14 residues. Trimming removed 1 base from V and 3 bases from J, with 10 bases in between. The germline V gene has CDR1 SGHVS and CDR2 FNYEAQ. CDR3 DNA: TGTGCCAGCAGCTTAGAGGATGGCAACTACGAGCAGTACTTC. Translating it yields CASSLEDGNYEQYF.

The chain recombines TRBV7-2 with TRBJ2-1, with D possibly being TRBD2 (5 bases). Germline V gene lookup returns CDR1 SGHTA and CDR2 FQGNSA. V gave up 3 bases and J gave up 10 bases, with 10 bases separating them. This CDR3 is built from 12 residues. The DNA of the CDR3 is TGTGCCAGCAGCTTTAAGCCGGGGGAGCAGTTCTTC. It specifies CASSFKPGEQFF.

This sequence joins TRBV6-5 and TRBJ2-7, with no clear D. The CDR3 runs 14 residues. Germline CDR1 reads MNHEY; CDR2 reads SVGAGI. The V gene lost 3 bases and the J gene lost 2 bases, with 11 bases spanning the gap. In nucleotides, the CDR3 is TGTGCCAGCAGTTATTCTTGGAACGCCTACGAGCAGTACTTC. Translation gives CASSYSWNAYEQYF.